The 22 T cell receptor beta chains in this list originate from one sample, sequenced in a study of beta chain features in type 1 diabetes. The whole isolated RNA underwent reverse transcription, so sequencing captured expressed TCRB transcripts. TCRdb's copy holds only in-frame clones and misses some; the assay was immunoSEQ multiplex PCR. The sample contains under 450,000 clones, approximately 13% of which appear only once. Sequenced: naive CD4+ T cells from blood. Receptor source: a young man in good health.

This rearrangement joins TRBV15 to TRBJ2-3; D remains ambiguous. The germline CDR1 and CDR2 sequences are LNHNV and YYDKDF (reference sequence). The V and J ends lost 1 base and 2 bases respectively, with 10 bases between them. The CDR3 length is 15 residues. CDR3 DNA sequence: TGTGCCACCAGCAGAGGCCCACAGATCACAGATACGCAGTATTTT. Amino acid sequence: CATSRGPQITDTQYF.

This clone was observed a handful of times. This chain connects TRBV19 to TRBJ1-2; D call uncertain. V was clipped by 5 bases and J by 6 bases, with 13 bases between them. The CDR3 is made up of 13 amino acids. Per germline, CDR1 LNHDA and CDR2 SQIVND (reference sequence). CDR3 sequence reads: CASSHSQANGYTF. In nucleotides, the CDR3 is TGTGCCAGTAGTCACAGTCAAGCAAATGGCTACACCTTC. The variable domain in full, completed from reference TRBV19 and TRBJ1-2, reads DGGITQSPKYLFRKEGQNVTLSCEQNLNHDAMYWYRQDPGQGLRLIYYSQIVNDFQKGDIAEGYSVSREKKESFPLTVTSAQKNPTAFYLCASSHSQANGYTFGSGTRLTVV.

CDR3 coding DNA: TGTGCCAGCAGCCAAGGACTAGCGGGGGGAGATACGCAGTATTTT. Translation gives CASSQGLAGGDTQYF. The rearrangement uses TRBV7-9 and TRBJ2-3, with TRBD2 matching 14 bases. Germline V gene sequence: CDR1 SEHNR, CDR2 FQNEAQ (reference sequence). V was pared by 5 bases and J by 5 bases, with 3 bases of the junction left unmatched. CDR3 length equals 15 residues.

There are a few counts of this clone. J is TRBJ2-3 and V is TRBV6-5; D might be TRBD2 (6 bases). V shed 5 bases and J shed 6 bases, with 12 bases lying between them. The CDR3 runs to 13 residues. CDR1 MNHEY and CDR2 SVGAGI come from the germline V gene. CDR3 in amino acids: CASSIGRIDTQYF. The CDR3 DNA is TGTGCCAGCAGTATAGGGAGGATCGATACGCAGTATTTT.

This clone has just a few counts. The V and J genes are TRBV6-6 and TRBJ2-3, with 9 positions matching TRBD2. CDR1 MNHNY and CDR2 SVGAGI come from the germline V gene (reference sequence). The V segment lost 0 bases and the J segment 3 bases; nucleotides outside the gene matches: 1. This CDR3 spans 15 amino acids. The CDR3 bases are TGTGCCAGCAGTTACTCGGGACTAGCTACAGATACGCAGTATTTT. This codes for CASSYSGLATDTQYF.

In the case of this clone: The same CDR3 can be traced to other DNA sequences in this sample. The chain uses TRBV9 and TRBJ2-3; D is perhaps TRBD2 (6 bases). The CDR3 covers 14 residues. The V gene's germline CDR1 is SGDLS and CDR2 YYNGEE. Trimming stripped 2 bases from V and 2 bases from J, with 9 bases between. The DNA for the CDR3 is TGTGCCAGCAGCGTGGCGGGGAACACAGATACGCAGTATTTT. Protein sequence: CASSVAGNTDTQYF. The entire variable domain, with the rest obtained from reference TRBV9 and TRBJ2-3, is as follows: DSGVTQTPKHLITATGQRVTLRCSPRSGDLSVYWYQQSLDQGLQFLIQYYNGEERAKGNILERFSAQQFPDLHSELNLSSLELGDSALYFCASSVAGNTDTQYFGPGTRLTVL.

This chain links TRBV29-1 with TRBJ2-3; D gene uncertain. The CDR3 runs to 12 residues. Germline-derived CDR1 and CDR2 are SQVTM and ANQGSEA. V dropped 3 bases and J dropped 5 bases, with 9 bases sitting between them. CDR3 sequence reads: CSVDRWGDTQYF. CDR3 DNA: TGCAGCGTTGATAGATGGGGAGATACGCAGTATTTT.

In regard to this clone: An end of the junction differs from the germline gene, which may be a read error. V and J are TRBV7-7 and TRBJ2-2; tentative D call: TRBD1 (6 bases). From germline, CDR1 is SSHAT and CDR2 FNYEAQ (reference sequence). The CDR3 is made up of 15 amino acids. CDR3 sequence reads: CASSTTGSGTGELFF. The DNA of the CDR3 is TGTGCTAGCAGCACAACAGGGTCGGGCACCGGGGAGCTGTTTTTT.

Only a few counts were recorded for this clone. The rearrangement joins TRBV7-9 to TRBJ1-1; D is possibly TRBD1 (5 bases). CDR3 size: 14 residues. CDR1 and CDR2 (germline): SEHNR, FQNEAQ (reference sequence). V dropped 4 bases and J dropped 1 base, with 10 bases sitting between them. CDR3 protein: CASSSSGGNTEAFF. CDR3 bases: TGTGCCAGCAGCTCAAGTGGGGGGAACACTGAAGCTTTCTTT. Full variable domain (missing parts from reference TRBV7-9 and TRBJ1-1): DTGVSQNPRHKITKRGQNVTFRCDPISEHNRLYWYRQTLGQGPEFLTYFQNEAQLEKSRLLSDRFSAERPKGSFSTLEIQRTEQGDSAMYLCASSSSGGNTEAFFGQGTRLTVV.

This rearrangement joins TRBV9 to TRBJ1-2; the D is unclear. The V gene's germline CDR1 is SGDLS and CDR2 YYNGEE. This CDR3 spans 15 amino acids. Trimming pared 0 bases from V and 0 bases from J, leaving 9 bases between. This CDR3 is CASSVDRRTNYGYTF. CDR3 bases: TGTGCCAGCAGCGTAGATCGGAGAACTAACTATGGCTACACCTTC. The complete variable domain, with remaining parts taken from reference TRBV9 and TRBJ1-2, reads DSGVTQTPKHLITATGQRVTLRCSPRSGDLSVYWYQQSLDQGLQFLIQYYNGEERAKGNILERFSAQQFPDLHSELNLSSLELGDSALYFCASSVDRRTNYGYTFGSGTRLTVV.

In DNA, the CDR3 is TGTGCCAGCAGTTTAAAGGGCGGAATAAAACTGTTTTTT. The encoded protein is CASSLKGGIKLFF. The gene calls are TRBV27 and TRBJ1-4, with no clear D. The CDR3 contains 13 residues. Trimming removed 2 bases at V and 10 bases at J, with 11 bases between. Per the germline V gene, CDR1 is MNHEY and CDR2 is SMNVEV (reference sequence). Supplemented by reference TRBV27 and TRBJ1-4, the full variable domain reads EAQVTQNPRYLITVTGKKLTVTCSQNMNHEYMSWYRQDPGLGLRQIYYSMNVEVTDKGDVPEGYKVSRKEKRNFPLILESPSPNQTSLYFCASSLKGGIKLFFGSGTQLSVL.

The V and J genes are TRBV2 and TRBJ2-7, with D tentatively TRBD1 (5 bases). The germline gives CDR1 SNHLY, CDR2 FYNNEI. Between the trimmed V and J ends, which lost 8 bases and 6 bases, there was a span of 14 bases. This CDR3 spans 12 amino acids. This CDR3 is CASDPGMGEQYV. CDR3 sequence (DNA): TGTGCCAGCGATCCAGGGATGGGCGAGCAGTACGTC.

V and J are TRBV4-3 and TRBJ1-5; D is unclear. V dropped 4 bases and J dropped 2 bases, with 12 bases sitting between them. The CDR3 is 15 amino acids. Germline CDR1 LGHNA, CDR2 YSLEER. CDR3 DNA: TGCGCCAGCAGCCCGGACTCCAAGGGCAATCAGCCCCAGCATTTT. It yields the protein CASSPDSKGNQPQHF.

In this sample, this clone turned up a few times. This chain uses TRBV30 with TRBJ2-1; 8 bases are a match to TRBD2. The CDR3 runs to 15 residues. The J segment lost 7 bases and the V segment lost 4 bases, leaving 12 bases of the junction unmatched. The germline V gene has CDR1 GTSNPN and CDR2 SVGIG (reference sequence). CDR3 DNA: TGTGCCTGGACCCCGGGACTAGGGGGAAGGAATGAGCAGTTCTTC. It specifies CAWTPGLGGRNEQFF.

The J gene is TRBJ2-5, the V gene TRBV10-3, with D possibly matching TRBD1 (6 bases). Deletions cut 2 bases from V and 4 bases from J, with 20 bases between. CDR3 length: 17 amino acids. Germline lookup yields CDR1 ENHRY and CDR2 SYGVKD. The CDR3 is CAISEPPGTGLLETQYF. In DNA, the CDR3 is TGTGCCATCAGTGAGCCGCCGGGAACAGGGCTGTTAGAGACCCAGTACTTC.

This clone has a handful of counts. The J gene is TRBJ1-4, the V gene TRBV15, with D uncertain. The CDR3 consists of 15 residues. V was clipped by 1 base and J by 5 bases, with 11 bases between them. Germline CDR1 is LNHNV and CDR2 is YYDKDF (reference sequence). CDR3 in amino acids: CATSRVKGWNEKLFF. Here the CDR3 DNA reads TGTGCCACCAGCAGAGTCAAGGGATGGAATGAAAAACTGTTTTTT.

This clone was seen more than once but under ten times. The chain combines TRBV5-1 with TRBJ1-2; D uncertain. V was cut by 0 bases and J by 8 bases, with 14 bases left in between. Germline lookup yields CDR1 SGHRS and CDR2 YFSETQ. CDR3 length equals 14 residues. CDR3 in DNA: TGCGCCAGCAGCTTGGCATCTGGAAAGCCCGGCTACACCTTC. Protein sequence: CASSLASGKPGYTF.

This clone occurred a few times. The chain is built from TRBV2 and TRBJ1-5; 9 bases line up with TRBD1. V gave up 5 bases and J gave up 3 bases; unmatched junction bases: 8. CDR1 SNHLY and CDR2 FYNNEI come from the germline V gene. This CDR3 is built from 16 residues. Written as DNA, the CDR3 is TGTGCCAGCAGTAAACAGGGGGCCGGTGTCAATCAGCCCCAGCATTTT. It encodes CASSKQGAGVNQPQHF.

This chain links TRBV5-4 with TRBJ2-6; D is unresolved. Trimming pared 4 bases from V and 0 bases from J, leaving 8 bases between. The CDR3 length is 15 residues. The V gene's germline CDR1 is SGHNT and CDR2 YYREEE (reference sequence). DNA of the CDR3: TGTGCCAGCAGCCCGGGTGGCTCTGGGGCCAACGTCCTGACTTTC. Its translation: CASSPGGSGANVLTF.

The chain joins TRBV6-5 to TRBJ2-7; D is undetermined. Trimming removed 4 bases from V and 1 base from J, with 8 bases in between. CDR3 length: 13 amino acids. From germline, CDR1 is MNHEY and CDR2 SVGAGI. CDR3 amino acids: CASSSSGSYEQYV. CDR3 sequence (DNA): TGTGCCAGCAGTTCTAGTGGATCCTACGAGCAGTACGTC.

This clone was observed a handful of times. The chain is built from TRBV29-1 and TRBJ2-7; D call uncertain. The V end lost 3 bases, the J end lost 6 bases, and 12 bases lay between the germline ends. The CDR3 sequence is 12 residues long. Germline V CDR1 and CDR2: SQVTM, ANQGSEA. This CDR3 reads CSVDSMGSEQYF. The CDR3 coding sequence is TGCAGCGTTGACTCTATGGGGTCCGAGCAGTACTTC.

The rearrangement uses TRBV30 and TRBJ1-4, with TRBD1 matching over 8 bases. The CDR3 extends over 14 amino acids. Germline assignment: CDR1 GTSNPN and CDR2 SVGIG (reference sequence). J was trimmed by 6 bases and V by 3 bases; bases with no gene match: 6. In DNA form, the CDR3 reads TGTGCCTGGAGGACCCAGGGGGCGGATGAAAAACTGTTTTTT. Residues: CAWRTQGADEKLFF.